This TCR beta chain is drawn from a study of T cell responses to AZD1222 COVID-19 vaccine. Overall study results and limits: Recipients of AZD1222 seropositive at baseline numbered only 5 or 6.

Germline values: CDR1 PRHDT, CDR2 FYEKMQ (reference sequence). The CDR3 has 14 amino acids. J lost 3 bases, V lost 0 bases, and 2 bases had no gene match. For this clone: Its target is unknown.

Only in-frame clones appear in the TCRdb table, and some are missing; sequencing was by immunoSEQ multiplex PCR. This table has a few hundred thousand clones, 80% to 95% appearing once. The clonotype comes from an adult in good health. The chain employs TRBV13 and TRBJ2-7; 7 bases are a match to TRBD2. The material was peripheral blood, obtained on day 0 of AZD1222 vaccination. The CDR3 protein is CASSLGPGGYEQYF. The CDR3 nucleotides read TGTGCCAGCAGCTTAGGCCCGGGGGGCTACGAGCAGTACTTC.